These 15 T cell receptor beta chains were sequenced from one sample in a study of T cell responses to AZD1222 COVID-19 vaccine (dated by TCRdb to about 2021). In light of the paper, this sample's time point label describes: about 28 days (+/-7) after the second vaccine dose. The sample's treatment or condition label is to be understood as: meningococcal conjugate vaccine given as trial control. Libraries were made using the immunoSEQ multiplex PCR assay. As stored in TCRdb, this immuneACCESS dataset retains in-frame rearrangements with V and J assigned. A fraction of the clones does not appear; measured against another copy, unresolved V genes explain less than half of the discrepancy, and the remainder lacks a known reason. For this sample there are 120,000 to 150,000 clones; roughly 86% appear just once. The ten largest clones capture 4.5% to 5.5% of the sample. The sample in question was peripheral blood, obtained 28 days after the second dose of the MenACWY control vaccine. These receptors came from an adult who received the MenACWY meningococcal vaccine as a control.

V is TRBV3-1 (or the pseudogene TRBV3-2) and J is TRBJ1-1, with no clear D. Germline V gene sequence: CDR1 LGHDT, CDR2 YNNKEL (reference sequence). The CDR3 totals 14 residues. Trimming removed 1 base at V and 1 base at J, with 7 bases between. DNA of the CDR3: TGTGCCAGCAGCCAAGTAGGAGGGAACACTGAAGCTTTCTTT. Its translation: CASSQVGGNTEAFF.

J is TRBJ2-1 and V is TRBV27, with 11 bases matching TRBD2. This CDR3 region has 16 residues. From germline, CDR1 is MNHEY and CDR2 SMNVEV (reference sequence). The V segment lost 6 bases and the J segment 7 bases; nucleotides outside the gene matches: 11. The CDR3: CASSRSRTSGSNEQFF. The DNA of the CDR3 is TGTGCCAGCAGCCGCAGTAGGACTAGCGGGTCAAATGAGCAGTTCTTC.

The chain carries TRBV6-5 and TRBJ2-5, with a weak D call TRBD1 (6 bases). This CDR3 spans 15 amino acids. The germline V gene encodes CDR1 MNHEY and CDR2 SVGAGI. V lost 6 bases, J lost 0 bases, and 14 bases lay in between. The CDR3, as DNA: TGTGCCAGCAGGGTACAGGGTTCGTACCAAGAGACCCAGTACTTC. Translated: CASRVQGSYQETQYF.

A remark on this clone: One junction end disagrees with the germline gene, perhaps due to a read error. The gene calls are TRBV7-2 and TRBJ2-7, with 10 positions matching TRBD2. The germline V gene has CDR1 SGHTA and CDR2 FQGNSA. The CDR3 length is 14 residues. CDR3 region: CASSLAGVLYEQYF. CDR3 DNA: TGTGCCAGCAGCCTAGCGGGGGTGTTATACGAGCAGTACTTC.

The J gene is TRBJ1-3, the V gene TRBV2, with TRBD1 identical over 8 bases. The V gene's germline CDR1 is SNHLY and CDR2 FYNNEI. The CDR3 has 14 amino acids. V lost 6 bases to trimming and J lost 2 bases; unmatched junction nucleotides: 3. The CDR3 reads CASSGQGAGNTIYF. The CDR3 coding sequence is TGTGCCAGCAGCGGACAGGGTGCTGGAAACACCATATATTTT.

The table lists this clone with a count of one. V is TRBV7-9 and J is TRBJ1-2; D is possibly TRBD1 (5 bases). Per the germline V gene, CDR1 is SEHNR and CDR2 is FQNEAQ (reference sequence). This CDR3 is 15 amino acids long. V lost 0 bases and J 2 bases, leaving 10 bases between the germline ends. This chain's CDR3 is CASSLAQGPNYGYTF. CDR3 DNA sequence: TGTGCCAGCAGCTTAGCGCAGGGCCCGAACTATGGCTACACCTTC. The full variable domain, its missing parts supplied by reference TRBV7-9 and TRBJ1-2, is DTGVSQNPRHKITKRGQNVTFRCDPISEHNRLYWYRQTLGQGPEFLTYFQNEAQLEKSRLLSDRFSAERPKGSFSTLEIQRTEQGDSAMYLCASSLAQGPNYGYTFGSGTRLTVV.

This clone was observed at least ten times. This sequence joins TRBV3-1 (or the pseudogene TRBV3-2) and TRBJ2-7, with TRBD2 as a possible D gene (6 bases). Between the trimmed V and J ends, which lost 2 bases and 6 bases, there was a span of 23 bases. This CDR3 is built from 17 residues. Germline V gene data show CDR1 as LGHDT and CDR2 as YNNKEL (reference sequence). Here the CDR3 reads CASSQLGRSPIGSEQYF. In nucleotides, the CDR3 is TGTGCCAGCAGCCAACTCGGGAGAAGCCCGATTGGGAGCGAGCAGTACTTC.

The CDR3 region has the DNA TGCGCCAGCAGCAGCTTGTCAATAGCGGGAGGTGGGCGAGAGACCCAGTACTTC. Protein product: CASSSLSIAGGGRETQYF. This sequence joins TRBV5-1 and TRBJ2-5; 10 nucleotides agree with TRBD2. V lost 4 bases and J lost 4; bases outside the gene matches: 16. This CDR3 is 18 amino acids long. The V gene's germline CDR1 is SGHRS and CDR2 YFSETQ.

The rearrangement joins TRBV2 to TRBJ2-7; D may match TRBD1 or TRBD2 (5 bases each). This CDR3 has 15 amino acids. Germline CDR1 and CDR2: SNHLY and FYNNEI. Trimming took 5 bases from V and 4 from J, leaving 18 bases between them. CDR3 amino acids: CASSLIGTALYEQYF. The CDR3 DNA reads as TGTGCCAGCAGTTTAATCGGGACGGCCCTATACGAGCAGTACTTC. The entire variable domain, with the rest obtained from reference TRBV2 and TRBJ2-7, is as follows: EPEVTQTPSHQVTQMGQEVILRCVPISNHLYFYWYRQILGQKVEFLVSFYNNEISEKSEIFDDQFSVERPDGSNFTLKIRSTKLEDSAMYFCASSLIGTALYEQYFGPGTRLTVT.

The rearrangement uses TRBV9 and TRBJ2-1; 9 nucleotides match TRBD2. The CDR3 consists of 14 residues. Germline V lookup: CDR1 SGDLS, CDR2 YYNGEE. V shed 0 bases and J 8 bases; nucleotides not matched to a gene: 3. The CDR3 nucleotides read TGTGCCAGCAGCGTAGTAGCGGGAGCGGATGAGCAGTTCTTC. Translating it yields CASSVVAGADEQFF.

The DNA for the CDR3 is TGTGCCACCAGCAGAGACCCCAACGCGGGGGATGAAGCTTTCTTT. Its protein product is CATSRDPNAGDEAFF. The chain employs TRBV15 and TRBJ1-1; TRBD1 might be the D (5 bases). Trimming stripped 0 bases from V and 7 bases from J, with 15 bases between. Germline CDR1 is LNHNV and CDR2 is YYDKDF (reference sequence). The CDR3 is 15 amino acids.

The chain links TRBV20-1 to TRBJ2-1; the D gene is possibly TRBD1 (5 bases). The length of the CDR3 is 10 residues. V dropped 6 bases and J dropped 8 bases, with 8 bases sitting between them. The germline CDR1 and CDR2 sequences are DFQATT and SNEGSKA (reference sequence). The CDR3 DNA follows: TGCAGTGCCTGGGGCGATGAGCAGTTCTTC. Protein: CSAWGDEQFF.

The chain recombines TRBV3-1 (or the pseudogene TRBV3-2) with TRBJ2-1; perhaps TRBD2 as D (5 bases). From germline, CDR1 is LGHDT and CDR2 YNNKEL (reference sequence). The CDR3 is 12 residues long. Trimming left V 4 bases short and J 9 bases short, with 10 bases between. CDR3 nucleotides: TGTGCCAGCAGCCCCCCTAGCACTGAGCAGTTCTTC. It specifies CASSPPSTEQFF.

The CDR3 reads CASSSFDGGETQYF. The CDR3 DNA sequence: TGCGCCAGCAGCTCGTTTGATGGAGGGGAGACCCAGTACTTC. The V and J genes are TRBV5-1 and TRBJ2-5; a possible D gene is TRBD2 (6 bases). This CDR3 is built from 14 residues. Trimming pared 3 bases from V and 5 bases from J, leaving 14 bases between. CDR1 is SGHRS and CDR2 is YFSETQ in the germline V gene.

V gene TRBV5-4 combines with J gene TRBJ1-3; 7 nucleotides line up with TRBD1. This CDR3 is 14 amino acids long. After removal of 3 bases from V and 0 bases from J, the junction contained 0 bases not matched to a gene. Germline lookup yields CDR1 SGHNT and CDR2 YYREEE (reference sequence). CDR3 residues: CASSWDSSGNTIYF. The CDR3 DNA reads TGTGCCAGCAGCTGGGACAGCTCTGGAAACACCATATATTTT.